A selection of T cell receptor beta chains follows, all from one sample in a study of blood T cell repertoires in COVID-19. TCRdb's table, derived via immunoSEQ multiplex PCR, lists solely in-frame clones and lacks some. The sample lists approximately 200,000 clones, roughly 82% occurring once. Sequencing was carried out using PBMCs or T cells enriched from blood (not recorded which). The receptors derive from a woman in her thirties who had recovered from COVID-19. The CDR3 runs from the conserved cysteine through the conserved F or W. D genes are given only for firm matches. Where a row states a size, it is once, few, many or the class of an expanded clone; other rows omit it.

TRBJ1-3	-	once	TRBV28	TGTGCCAGCAGTATAGCCTTGGGAAACACCATATATTTT	CASSIALGNTIYF
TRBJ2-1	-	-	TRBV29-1	TGCAGCGTCCCCGCGAGCTCCTACAATGAGCAGTTCTTC	CSVPASSYNEQFF
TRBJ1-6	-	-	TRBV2	TGTGCCAGCAGTGAAAAGAGACAGATGGCTTCACCCCTCCACTTT	CASSEKRQMASPLHF
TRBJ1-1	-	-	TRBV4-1	TGCGCCAGCAGCCAAGCAGCGTACGCTTTCTTT	CASSQAAYAFF
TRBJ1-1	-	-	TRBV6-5	TGTGCCAGTTCCCTGGGGGGGGGCACTGAAGCTTTCTTT	CASSLGGGTEAFF
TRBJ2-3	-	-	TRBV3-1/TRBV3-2	TGTGCCAGCAGCCAAGAGGGCCCCCCCGGCACAGATACGCAGTATTTT	CASSQEGPPGTDTQYF
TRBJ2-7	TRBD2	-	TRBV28	TGTGCCAGCAGTTTAGGGCTAGCGGGAGGCCGCCCCTACGAGCAGTACTTC	CASSLGLAGGRPYEQYF
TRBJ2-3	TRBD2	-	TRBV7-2	TGTGCCAGCAGTGTTAGCGGGAGCCTCACAGATACGCAGTATTTT	CASSVSGSLTDTQYF
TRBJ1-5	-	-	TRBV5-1	TGCGCCAGCAGCTTGGAGGCCAGGGATAGCAATCAGCCCCAGCATTTT	CASSLEARDSNQPQHF
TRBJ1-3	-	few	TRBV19	TGTGCCCCACGTAATGGCCCCAGGCTCTCTGGAAACACCATATATTTT	CAPRNGPRLSGNTIYF
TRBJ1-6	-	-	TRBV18	TGTGCCAGCTCACCAGGGCAGGCCGTTCTCCACTTT	CASSPGQAVLHF
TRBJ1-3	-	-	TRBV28	TGTGCCAGCCTAACAGGGCCTGGAAACACCATATATTTT	CASLTGPGNTIYF
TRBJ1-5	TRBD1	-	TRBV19	TGTGCCAGTAGTGGACAGGGGGCGAGCAATCAGCCCCAGCATTTT	CASSGQGASNQPQHF
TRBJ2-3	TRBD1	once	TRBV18	TGTGCCAGCTCACCTACAGGGGGCGGAAGCACAGATACGCAGTATTTT	CASSPTGGGSTDTQYF
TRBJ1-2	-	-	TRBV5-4	TGTGCCAGCAGCTGGCTTGACAGGTCTACCCGGGGAGGCTACACCTTC	CASSWLDRSTRGGYTF
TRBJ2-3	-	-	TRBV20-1	TGCAGTGCCTCCACAGATACGCAGTATTTT	CSASTDTQYF
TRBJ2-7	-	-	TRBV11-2	TGTGCCAGCAGCTCGTGGCCAGCGTCCGGGGGTTACGAGCAGTACTTC	CASSSWPASGGYEQYF
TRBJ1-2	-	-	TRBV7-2	TGTGCCAGCAGCTTCGGACACCTGACTAACTATGGCTACACCTTC	CASSFGHLTNYGYTF
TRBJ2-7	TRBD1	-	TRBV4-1	TGCGCCAGCAGCCATCCCGGGACAGGGGCCGACGAGCAGTACTTC	CASSHPGTGADEQYF
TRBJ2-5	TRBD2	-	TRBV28	TGTGCCAGCAGTTCCGCCGGGACTAGCATAGAGACCCAGTACTTC	CASSSAGTSIETQYF
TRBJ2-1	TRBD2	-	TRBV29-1	TGCAGCGTTGAAGATCAGCTAGCGGAATACAATGAGCAGTTCTTC	CSVEDQLAEYNEQFF
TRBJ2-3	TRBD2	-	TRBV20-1	TGCAGTGCTAGTGGACTAGCGGGCACAGATACGCAGTATTTT	CSASGLAGTDTQYF
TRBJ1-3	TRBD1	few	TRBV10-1	TGCGCCAGCCCCGGAGGGACAGAGAGCTCTGGAAACACCATATATTTT	CASPGGTESSGNTIYF
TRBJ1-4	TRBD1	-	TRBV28	TGTGCCAGCTTTGGAAAGACAGGGACCCTCCAAAAACTGTTTTTT	CASFGKTGTLQKLFF
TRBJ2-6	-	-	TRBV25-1	TGTGCCAGCAGTGGAGAGACTATCGGGGCCAACGTCCTGACTTTC	CASSGETIGANVLTF
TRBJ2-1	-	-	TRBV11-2	TGTGCCAGCAGAACCGGACCTCCCGCGGGAAATGAGCAGTTCTTC	CASRTGPPAGNEQFF
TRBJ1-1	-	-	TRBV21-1	TGTGCCAGCAGCAGACGGACAGGGGGCGACACTGAAGCTTTCTTT	CASSRRTGGDTEAFF